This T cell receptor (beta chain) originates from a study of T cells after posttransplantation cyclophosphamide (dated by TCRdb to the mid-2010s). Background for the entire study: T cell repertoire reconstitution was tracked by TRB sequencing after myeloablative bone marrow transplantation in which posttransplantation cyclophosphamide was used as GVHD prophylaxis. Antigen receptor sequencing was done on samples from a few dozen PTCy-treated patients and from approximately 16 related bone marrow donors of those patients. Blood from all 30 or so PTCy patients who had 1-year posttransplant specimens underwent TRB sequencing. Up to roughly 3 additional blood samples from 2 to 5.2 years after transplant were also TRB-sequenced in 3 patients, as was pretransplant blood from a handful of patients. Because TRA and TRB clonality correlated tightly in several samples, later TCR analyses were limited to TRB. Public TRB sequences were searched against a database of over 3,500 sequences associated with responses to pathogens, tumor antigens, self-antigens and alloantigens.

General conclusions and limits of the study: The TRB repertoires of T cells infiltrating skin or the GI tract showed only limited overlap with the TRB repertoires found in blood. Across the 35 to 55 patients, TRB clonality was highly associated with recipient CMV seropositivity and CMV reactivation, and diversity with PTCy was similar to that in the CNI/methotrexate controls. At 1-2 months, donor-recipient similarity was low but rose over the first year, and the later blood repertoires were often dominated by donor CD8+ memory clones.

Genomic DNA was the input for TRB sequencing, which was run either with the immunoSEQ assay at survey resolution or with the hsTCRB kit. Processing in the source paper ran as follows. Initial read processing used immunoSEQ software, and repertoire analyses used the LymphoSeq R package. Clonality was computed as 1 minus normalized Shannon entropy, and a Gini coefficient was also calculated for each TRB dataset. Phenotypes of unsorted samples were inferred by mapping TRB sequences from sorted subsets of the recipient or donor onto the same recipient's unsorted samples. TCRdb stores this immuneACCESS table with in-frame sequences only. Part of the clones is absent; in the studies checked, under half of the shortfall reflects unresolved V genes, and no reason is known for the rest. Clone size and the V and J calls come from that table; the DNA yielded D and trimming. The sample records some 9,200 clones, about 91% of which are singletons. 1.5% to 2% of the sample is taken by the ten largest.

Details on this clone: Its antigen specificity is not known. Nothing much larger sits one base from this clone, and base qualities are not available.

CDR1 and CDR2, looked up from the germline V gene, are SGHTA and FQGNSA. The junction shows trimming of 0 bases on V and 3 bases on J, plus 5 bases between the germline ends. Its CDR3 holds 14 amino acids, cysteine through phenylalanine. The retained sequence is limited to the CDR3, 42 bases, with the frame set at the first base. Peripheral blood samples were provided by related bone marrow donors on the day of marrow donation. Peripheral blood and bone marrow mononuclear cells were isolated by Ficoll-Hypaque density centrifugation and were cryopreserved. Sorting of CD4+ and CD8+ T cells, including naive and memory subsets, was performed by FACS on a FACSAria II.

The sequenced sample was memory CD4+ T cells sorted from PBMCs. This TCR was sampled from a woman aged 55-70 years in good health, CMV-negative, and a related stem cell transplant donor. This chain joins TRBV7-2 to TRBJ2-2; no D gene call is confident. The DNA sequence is TGTGCCAGCAGCTTAGCTACATACACCGGGGAGCTGTTTTTT. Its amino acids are CASSLATYTGELFF.